These 28 T cell receptor beta chains were all obtained from the same sample, sequenced in a study of cytomegalovirus exposure and HLA in healthy donors. Vbeta (60) and Jbeta (13) primers were used in the PCR. Repertoires were generated with immunoSEQ multiplex PCR, while TCRdb's copy carries only in-frame clones and drops some. The sample lists about 86,000 clones; about 77% were seen once. Material for sequencing was PBMCs. The receptor source for this set is a male donor in good health and CMV-seropositive.

The chain combines TRBV9 with TRBJ2-3, with D unclear. The CDR3 covers 12 residues. CDR1 and CDR2 from the germline V gene are SGDLS and YYNGEE. The germline V and J ends were trimmed by 1 base and 2 bases, with 2 bases remaining between them. CDR3 sequence: CASSVLTDTQYF. The CDR3 DNA reads TGTGCCAGCAGCGTACTCACAGATACGCAGTATTTT. Full variable domain (remainder filled in from reference TRBV9 and TRBJ2-3): DSGVTQTPKHLITATGQRVTLRCSPRSGDLSVYWYQQSLDQGLQFLIQYYNGEERAKGNILERFSAQQFPDLHSELNLSSLELGDSALYFCASSVLTDTQYFGPGTRLTVL.

The gene calls are TRBV7-2 and TRBJ2-7, with D possibly being TRBD2 (5 bases). Trimming stripped 3 bases from V and 2 bases from J, with 20 bases between. Germline CDR1 reads SGHTA; CDR2 reads FQGNSA. The CDR3 consists of 17 residues. The CDR3 protein is CASSFLNPGSTTYEQYF. CDR3 bases: TGTGCCAGCAGCTTTCTAAACCCGGGATCAACCACCTACGAGCAGTACTTC.

The gene calls are TRBV6-5 and TRBJ2-7; 8 bases are shared with TRBD1. Per germline, CDR1 MNHEY and CDR2 SVGAGI. V shed 6 bases, J shed 2 bases, and the junction held 6 bases outside the gene matches. The CDR3 covers 14 residues. CDR3 nucleotide sequence: TGTGCCAGCAGCAAAAACAGGGGGGCCTACGAGCAGTACTTC. The encoded protein is CASSKNRGAYEQYF.

V usage is TRBV15 and J usage is TRBJ2-5; 9 nucleotides align to TRBD2. The CDR3 covers 14 residues. The V gene end was trimmed by 4 bases and the J gene end by 4 bases; junction bases not matched to a gene: 4. From germline, CDR1 is LNHNV and CDR2 YYDKDF (reference sequence). As DNA, the CDR3 is TGTGCCACCAGCATAGGACTAGCGAGAGAGACCCAGTACTTC. Translated, it gives CATSIGLARETQYF.

The chain employs TRBV29-1 and TRBJ1-2, with 7 nucleotides matching TRBD1. V lost 3 bases and J lost 3; bases outside the gene matches: 4. This CDR3 spans 13 amino acids. Germline V lookup: CDR1 SQVTM, CDR2 ANQGSEA. DNA of the CDR3: TGCAGCGTTGATCCAGGGGGATACTATGGCTACACCTTC. Its protein product is CSVDPGGYYGYTF.

The DNA of the CDR3 is TGTGCCAGCAGCTTGGACAGACCCTACGAGCAGTACTTC. Its translation: CASSLDRPYEQYF. This chain joins TRBV11-2 and TRBJ2-7, with D possibly being TRBD1 (6 bases). The CDR3 runs 13 residues. Germline CDR1 is SGHAT and CDR2 is FQNNGV. Between the trimmed V and J ends, which lost 3 bases and 2 bases, there was a span of 8 bases.

Here the CDR3 DNA reads TGCGCCAGCAGCCGGGGAGTAATTAGCGGACAGGTCTACGAGCAGTACTTC. It is translated as CASSRGVISGQVYEQYF. J is TRBJ2-7 and V is TRBV5-1; TRBD1 is a possible D gene (7 bases). Germline lookup yields CDR1 SGHRS and CDR2 YFSETQ. V lost 4 bases, J lost 3 bases, and 23 bases lay in between. This CDR3 spans 17 amino acids.

The chain carries TRBV14 and TRBJ2-3; perhaps TRBD2 as D (6 bases). Trimming took off 4 bases at V and 11 bases at J, with 13 bases between the two ends. CDR3 length equals 12 residues. CDR1 and CDR2 (germline): SGHDN, FVKESK. The CDR3 here is CASSPGTRKQYF. CDR3 nucleotide sequence: TGTGCCAGCAGCCCGGGGACTCGCAAGCAGTATTTT.

The CDR3, as DNA: TGTGCCAGCAGCTCAGGACAGGGGGAAGGGGAGCAGTACTTC. Residues: CASSSGQGEGEQYF. The rearrangement joins TRBV7-2 to TRBJ2-7; 10 bases map to TRBD1. This CDR3 comprises 14 residues. The germline CDR1 and CDR2 sequences are SGHTA and FQGNSA. Unmatched junction bases numbered 7, after V lost 4 bases and J lost 7 bases. Together with reference TRBV7-2 and TRBJ2-7, the CDR3 gives the full variable domain: GAGVSQSPSNKVTEKGKDVELRCDPISGHTALYWYRQSLGQGLEFLIYFQGNSAPDKSGLPSDRFSAERTGGSVSTLTIQRTQQEDSAVYLCASSSGQGEGEQYFGPGTRLTVT.

The chain couples TRBV28 to TRBJ2-7; D gene unclear. Germline loops: CDR1 MDHEN, CDR2 SYDVKM. Trimming took off 4 bases at V and 3 bases at J, with 4 bases between the two ends. This CDR3 region has 11 residues. The DNA for the CDR3 is TGTGCCAGCAGTTGGCTCTACGAGCAGTACTTC. Protein sequence: CASSWLYEQYF.

This clone has just a few counts. This sequence joins TRBV27 and TRBJ2-1; 9 nucleotides align to TRBD2. The CDR3 contains 16 residues. J gave up 9 bases and V 5 bases, and 14 bases lay outside the gene matches. Per germline, CDR1 MNHEY and CDR2 SMNVEV (reference sequence). CDR3 nucleotides: TGTGCCAGCAGTCCGGACGGCGGGAGGGCCCGTACTGAGCAGTTCTTC. Amino acid sequence: CASSPDGGRARTEQFF.

V gene TRBV28 combines with J gene TRBJ2-7; possibly TRBD1 for D (6 bases). Germline V gene lookup returns CDR1 MDHEN and CDR2 SYDVKM. This CDR3 is 13 amino acids long. The V end was cut by 8 bases, the J end by 4 bases, with 15 bases between. The CDR3 bases are TGTGCCAGCCTAGGAACAGGGTTATACGAGCAGTACTTC. Amino acids: CASLGTGLYEQYF.

The V call is TRBV28, the J call TRBJ1-5; 7 nucleotides match TRBD1. The V gene end was trimmed by 2 bases and the J gene end by 2 bases; junction bases not matched to a gene: 3. Looked up from germline, CDR1 is MDHEN and CDR2 is SYDVKM. The CDR3 has 15 residues. For the CDR3, the DNA is TGTGCCAGCAGTTTAGCCCAGGGGGGCAATCAGCCCCAGCATTTT. It yields the protein CASSLAQGGNQPQHF.

This chain links TRBV7-2 with TRBJ1-2; 8 bases map to TRBD1. The CDR3 is 13 residues long. J gave up 6 bases and V 5 bases, and 5 bases lay outside the gene matches. Germline V lookup: CDR1 SGHTA, CDR2 FQGNSA. The CDR3, as DNA: TGTGCCAGCAGCCCCGACAGGGGACATGGCTACACCTTC. The encoded protein is CASSPDRGHGYTF.

The chain uses TRBV27 and TRBJ2-7; D is uncertain. The germline V gene has CDR1 MNHEY and CDR2 SMNVEV (reference sequence). V was pared by 6 bases and J by 5 bases, with 23 bases between. The CDR3 totals 16 residues. The DNA for the CDR3 is TGTGCCAGCAGACCACTGGGCCAGGATAGAGTCCACGAGCAGTACTTC. Translated: CASRPLGQDRVHEQYF.

This clone was counted only a few times. CDR3 protein: CASSLAGSQETQYF. The DNA of the CDR3 is TGCGCCAGCAGCTTGGCAGGTTCCCAAGAGACCCAGTACTTC. The rearrangement links TRBV5-1 to TRBJ2-5; D is ambiguous. Germline CDR1 and CDR2: SGHRS and YFSETQ. The V end lost 0 bases, the J end lost 1 base, and 7 bases lay between the germline ends. CDR3 length: 14 residues.

V usage is TRBV7-9 and J usage is TRBJ2-4, with 7 bases that match TRBD2. Germline loops: CDR1 SEHNR, CDR2 FQNEAQ (reference sequence). CDR3 length: 13 residues. Unmatched junction bases numbered 0, after V lost 0 bases and J lost 7 bases. CDR3 amino acids: CASSLAGGNIQYF. The DNA of the CDR3 is TGTGCCAGCAGCTTAGCGGGAGGGAACATTCAGTACTTC.

The chain links TRBV2 to TRBJ1-5; D remains unclear. The CDR3 length is 12 residues. Germline V lookup: CDR1 SNHLY, CDR2 FYNNEI. Trimming removed 5 bases at V and 0 bases at J, with 2 bases between. CDR3 bases: TGTGCCAGCAGTCGTAGCAATCAGCCCCAGCATTTT. This translates into CASSRSNQPQHF.

This clone was seen only once. The chain links TRBV11-3 to TRBJ2-2; 16 bases match TRBD2. CDR3 length: 17 amino acids. Germline V gene data show CDR1 as SGHNT and CDR2 as YENEEA. Losses at the gene ends were 5 bases for V and 6 bases for J; bases not matched to a gene: 6. The CDR3 protein is CASSPGLAGGPAGELFF. DNA of the CDR3: TGTGCCAGCAGCCCGGGACTAGCGGGAGGGCCAGCCGGGGAGCTGTTTTTT.

The chain links TRBV7-9 to TRBJ2-7; a weak D match, TRBD1 (5 bases). The germline V and J ends were trimmed by 2 bases and 6 bases, with 8 bases remaining between them. The CDR3 contains 12 residues. Germline values: CDR1 SEHNR, CDR2 FQNEAQ (reference sequence). Here the CDR3 DNA reads TGTGCCAGCAGCTTATCAGGGATCGAGCAGTACTTC. It yields the protein CASSLSGIEQYF.

The chain recombines TRBV28 with TRBJ1-4; 7 bases align to TRBD1. This CDR3 comprises 16 residues. Germline V gene lookup returns CDR1 MDHEN and CDR2 SYDVKM. The junction had 6 bases not matched to a gene; V was cut back by 4 bases and J by 1 base. The CDR3 DNA reads TGTGCCAGCAGTTCTTCAGGGGGTGGAACTAATGAAAAACTGTTTTTT. Its translation: CASSSSGGGTNEKLFF.

V and J are TRBV7-2 and TRBJ1-2; 10 bases line up with TRBD1. In germline, CDR1 is SGHTA, CDR2 FQGNSA. The CDR3 spans 15 residues. J was trimmed by 5 bases and V by 5 bases; bases with no gene match: 8. CDR3 DNA sequence: TGTGCCAGCAGCCCCGGACAGGGGGTAATTTATGGCTACACCTTC. Translating gives CASSPGQGVIYGYTF.

V and J are TRBV9 and TRBJ1-2; 12 nucleotides match TRBD1. The V gene end was trimmed by 3 bases and the J gene end by 8 bases; junction bases not matched to a gene: 8. Germline assignment: CDR1 SGDLS and CDR2 YYNGEE. This CDR3 has 15 residues. The CDR3 loop reads CASSAAGTGGGGYTF. CDR3 bases: TGTGCCAGCAGCGCAGCCGGGACAGGGGGCGGAGGCTACACCTTC.

The chain carries TRBV9 and TRBJ2-1, with D tentatively TRBD1 (6 bases). There are 13 residues in the CDR3. Germline V gene sequence: CDR1 SGDLS, CDR2 YYNGEE. V was pared by 3 bases and J by 4 bases, with 8 bases between. CDR3 DNA: TGTGCCAGCAGCGAGGGGGAGTACAATGAGCAGTTCTTC. Protein sequence: CASSEGEYNEQFF.

CDR3 nucleotides: TGTGCCATCAGTGAGGAGGGGAGGGGGAATGAAAAACTGTTTTTT. This gives the protein CAISEEGRGNEKLFF. The V and J genes are TRBV10-3 and TRBJ1-4; the D gene is possibly TRBD1 (6 bases). This CDR3 is built from 15 residues. V lost 2 bases to trimming and J lost 5 bases, with 12 bases between them. Germline CDR1 reads ENHRY; CDR2 reads SYGVKD.

This clone appeared a single time. The chain couples TRBV5-1 to TRBJ2-5, with TRBD1 identical over 8 bases. The CDR3 loop spans 16 amino acids. V lost 0 bases to trimming and J lost 5 bases; unmatched junction nucleotides: 9. Germline V gene sequence: CDR1 SGHRS, CDR2 YFSETQ. The CDR3 protein is CASSLEGQGAWETQYF. In nucleotides, the CDR3 is TGCGCCAGCAGCTTGGAGGGTCAGGGGGCCTGGGAGACCCAGTACTTC.

This clone was seen a handful of times. The chain carries TRBV19 and TRBJ2-2; D unresolved. The CDR3 totals 13 residues. Trimming cost V 6 bases and J 1 base, with 6 bases left between them. The V gene's germline CDR1 is LNHDA and CDR2 SQIVND (reference sequence). The CDR3 region is CASRTQNTGELFF. In DNA, the CDR3 is TGTGCCAGTAGGACACAGAACACCGGGGAGCTGTTTTTT.

This rearrangement joins TRBV28 to TRBJ2-1; 8 bases are a match to TRBD2. From germline, CDR1 is MDHEN and CDR2 SYDVKM. CDR3 length: 15 amino acids. J was trimmed by 1 base and V by 7 bases; bases with no gene match: 6. The CDR3 nucleotides read TGTGCCAGCAAGTCGGGGGGGGCTTCCTACAATGAGCAGTTCTTC. This translates into CASKSGGASYNEQFF. Filled out from reference TRBV28 and TRBJ2-1, the complete variable domain reads DVKVTQSSRYLVKRTGEKVFLECVQDMDHENMFWYRQDPGLGLRLIYFSYDVKMKEKGDIPEGYSVSREKKERFSLILESASTNQTSMYLCASKSGGASYNEQFFGPGTRLTVL.